Below, 20 T cell receptor beta chains from the same sample are listed, as sequenced in a study of prognosis after radiotherapy for stage I lung cancer (dated by TCRdb to the early 2020s). This sample was sequenced with an Illumina HiSeq 3000. The TCR beta CDR3 region was amplified from genomic DNA by two rounds of multiplex PCR. In the first round of PCR, primers specific to each TRBV and TRBJ gene were used, and the primer sequences are filed in Chinese patent CN105087789A. TCRdb trimmed the raw reads at Q25, called clones with MiXCR and kept productive beta chains. A single entry per CDR3 protein holds the most common genes and DNA from its merged rows. A total of under 35,000 distinct CDR3 sequences appear in this sample, around 43% of them only once. The biggest ten clones account for 15% to 19% of the sample. The specimen comprised PBMCs, sampled before or after stereotactic body radiation therapy (not recorded which). Receptors were obtained from a donor over 45 with non-small cell lung cancer.

For this clonotype: With only one base between it and a far larger clone, this is likely a read error. The CDR3 DNA sequence: TGTGCCAGCCGGTCCCAGGTCTTTTACTATGGCTACACCTTC. It yields the protein CASRSQVFYYGYTF. The chain has TRBV6-9 and TRBJ1-2; no firm D call. V dropped 8 bases and J dropped 3 bases, with 16 bases sitting between them. Germline V gene sequence: CDR1 MNHGY, CDR2 SVAAGI. This CDR3 has 14 amino acids.

This clonotype was counted at least ten times. CDR3 sequence reads: CASRPEGAYQPQHF. CDR3 sequence (DNA): TGTGCCAGTAGACCGGAGGGGGCGTATCAGCCCCAGCATTTT. The chain uses TRBV19 and TRBJ1-5; 7 bases match TRBD1. V was pared by 6 bases and J by 5 bases, with 7 bases of the junction left unmatched. The germline CDR1 and CDR2 sequences are LNHDA and SQIVND (reference sequence). This CDR3 has 14 residues.

This clonotype has just one count. This likely reflects a read error, since a far larger clone is one base away. This chain joins TRBV6-4 and TRBJ2-2, with a possible D match to TRBD1 (5 bases). V was pared by 7 bases and J by 1 base, with 16 bases between. This CDR3 spans 16 amino acids. Per the germline V gene, CDR1 is MRHNA and CDR2 is SNTAGT. CDR3 loop: CASTPTWTLNTGELFF. For the CDR3, the DNA is TGTGCCAGCACCCCGACGTGGACACTGAACACCGGGGAGCTGTTTTTT.

Here the CDR3 reads CASSISRVGNQPQHF. For the CDR3, the DNA is TGTGCCAGTAGTATAAGCAGGGTGGGCAATCAGCCCCAGCATTTT. The chain recombines TRBV19 with TRBJ1-5, with D possibly TRBD1 on 5 matching bases. Trimming stripped 2 bases from V and 2 bases from J, with 10 bases between. This CDR3 is 15 amino acids long. Per germline, CDR1 LNHDA and CDR2 SQIVND (reference sequence).

This clonotype was found many times. The J gene is TRBJ1-1, the V gene TRBV18; D is possibly TRBD1 (5 bases). The CDR3 spans 15 residues. V was cut by 2 bases and J by 2 bases, with 12 bases left in between. CDR1 KGHSH and CDR2 LQKENI come from the germline V gene. For the CDR3, the DNA is TGTGCCAGCTCACCAACGAGACAGACAAACACTGAAGCTTTCTTT. This gives the protein CASSPTRQTNTEAFF. Drawing the rest from reference TRBV18 and TRBJ1-1, the complete variable domain is NAGVMQNPRHLVRRRGQEARLRCSPMKGHSHVYWYRQLPEEGLKFMVYLQKENIIDESGMPKERFSAEFPKEGPSILRIQQVVRGDSAAYFCASSPTRQTNTEAFFGQGTRLTVV.

This clonotype showed up many times. The chain uses TRBV20-1 and TRBJ1-1; TRBD1 agrees at 9 bases. The trim removed 0 bases at V and 4 bases at J, leaving 3 bases unmatched. Germline lookup yields CDR1 DFQATT and CDR2 SNEGSKA (reference sequence). The CDR3 has 14 residues. CDR3 bases: TGCAGTGCTAGAGAACAGGGGGCTCGCACTGAAGCTTTCTTT. This gives the protein CSAREQGARTEAFF.

By share of the sample, this clonotype is medium-sized. The V call is TRBV5-1, the J call TRBJ2-2; tentative D call: TRBD1 (6 bases). Germline V CDR1 and CDR2: SGHRS, YFSETQ. This CDR3 contains 15 residues. Trimming shortened V by 3 bases and J by 1 base, and 10 bases separated the two germline ends. CDR3 nucleotide sequence: TGCGCCAGCAGCTGGGACATAAGGAACACCGGGGAGCTGTTTTTT. Translating gives CASSWDIRNTGELFF.

This clonotype came up many times. The rearrangement joins TRBV3-1 to TRBJ2-5, with 14 bases lining up with TRBD2. The CDR3 runs 18 residues. CDR1 LGHDT and CDR2 YNNKEL come from the germline V gene (reference sequence). Trimming cost V 2 bases and J 5 bases; bases outside gene matches: 10. In nucleotides, the CDR3 is TGTGCCAGCAGCCAATGGGGACTAGCGGGAGATTGGTTGGAGACCCAGTACTTC. This encodes CASSQWGLAGDWLETQYF.

A remark on this clonotype: Relative to the germline gene, one junction end is altered; a read error may explain this. This CDR3 is CASSTRETKYF. CDR3 DNA: TGTGCCAGCTCCACCAGGGAGACCAAGTACTTC. The rearrangement links TRBV28 to TRBJ2-5, with D perhaps given as TRBD1 or TRBD2 (5 bases each). Germline V gene sequence: CDR1 MDHEN, CDR2 SYDVKM. This CDR3 has 11 residues.

Concerning this clonotype: At one boundary the junction diverges from the germline segment, which might be a read error. The chain uses TRBV19 and TRBJ1-5, with D maybe TRBD1 (5 bases). The CDR3 is made up of 14 amino acids. Per germline, CDR1 LNHDA and CDR2 SQIVND (reference sequence). The CDR3, as DNA: TGTGCCAGTAGTGGCCAGGGAGGGTGTCAGCCCCATCATTTT. It yields the protein CASSGQGGCQPHHF.

This chain links TRBV9 with TRBJ2-1; no definite D call. The CDR3 spans 13 residues. Germline loops: CDR1 SGDLS, CDR2 YYNGEE. The V end lost 3 bases, the J end lost 3 bases, and 7 bases lay between the germline ends. The DNA for the CDR3 is TGTGCCAGCAGCGATGGTAACTACAATGAGCAGTTCTTC. This codes for CASSDGNYNEQFF.

Ten or more counts support this clonotype. This chain links TRBV11-2 with TRBJ2-7, with 9 bases that match TRBD1. Germline CDR1 reads SGHAT; CDR2 reads FQNNGV. The CDR3 covers 16 residues. The ends lost 5 bases at V and 3 bases at J; junction bases unmatched: 11. In DNA form, the CDR3 reads TGTGCCAGCAGCCTAGGAACCGGGACAGGGATCTACGAGCAGTACTTC. Translation gives CASSLGTGTGIYEQYF.

For this clonotype: With a far larger clone one base away, a read error is the likely cause. The rearrangement joins TRBV6-2 or TRBV6-3 to TRBJ2-5; D possibly corresponds to TRBD1 (5 bases). Germline lookup yields CDR1 MNHEY and CDR2 SVGEGT. The CDR3 length is 15 residues. Trimming took off 5 bases at V and 5 bases at J, with 18 bases between the two ends. Here the CDR3 reads CASSDNSTAQETQYF. CDR3 sequence (DNA): TGTGCCAGCAGTGATAATTCGACAGCGCAGGAGACCCAGTACTTC.

This clonotype was observed many times. The V and J genes are TRBV7-8 and TRBJ1-2; D might be TRBD1 (6 bases). The ends were cut back, 5 bases at V and 1 base at J, with 14 bases in the middle. The germline gives CDR1 SGHVS, CDR2 FQNEAQ. There are 15 residues in the CDR3. This CDR3 reads CASSTRTEFNYGYTF. In nucleotides, the CDR3 is TGTGCCAGCAGCACACGGACAGAGTTTAACTATGGCTACACCTTC.

This clonotype came up many times. This chain connects TRBV11-2 to TRBJ1-6; D is unclear. Trimming pared 3 bases from V and 5 bases from J, leaving 5 bases between. The germline gives CDR1 SGHAT, CDR2 FQNNGV. The CDR3 runs 13 residues. CDR3 in DNA: TGTGCCAGCAGCTTCCTAGATAATTCACCCCTCCACTTT. Encoded protein: CASSFLDNSPLHF.

This clonotype has at least ten counts. This rearrangement joins TRBV6-1 to TRBJ1-5, with 8 bases fitting TRBD1. The CDR3 covers 14 residues. Germline CDR1 and CDR2: MNHNS and SASEGT. The junction had 5 bases not matched to a gene; V was cut back by 6 bases and J by 4 bases. The CDR3 DNA follows: TGTGCCAGCAGACCGGACAGGGATAATCAGCCCCAGCATTTT. Its translation: CASRPDRDNQPQHF.

This clonotype was seen ten or more times. This sequence joins TRBV28 and TRBJ1-1; D gene uncertain. CDR3 size: 15 residues. From germline, CDR1 is MDHEN and CDR2 SYDVKM. V dropped 7 bases and J dropped 2 bases, with 17 bases sitting between them. CDR3 in DNA: TGTGCCAGCACCCCCCGATGGCCAGGAAACACTGAAGCTTTCTTT. Its protein product is CASTPRWPGNTEAFF.

This clonotype showed up many times. A much bigger clone sits one base away, suggesting this may be a read error. The V call is TRBV7-9, the J call TRBJ1-2, with D unresolved. V lost 5 bases to trimming and J lost 2 bases, with 6 bases between them. Per germline, CDR1 SEHNR and CDR2 FQNEAQ (reference sequence). The CDR3 has 12 residues. CDR3 region: CASSPGNYGYTF. DNA of the CDR3: TGTGCCAGCAGCCCAGGCAACTATGGCTACACCTTC.

This clonotype was counted ten times or more. This chain joins TRBV5-1 and TRBJ1-2; TRBD1 matches at 8 bases. The CDR3 covers 14 residues. V lost 0 bases and J lost 6; bases outside the gene matches: 4. CDR1 is SGHRS, CDR2 YFSETQ, per germline. CDR3: CASSLGAGGDGYTF. CDR3 coding DNA: TGCGCCAGCAGCTTGGGGGCAGGGGGCGATGGCTACACCTTC.

This clonotype appeared a single time. This sequence joins TRBV7-2 and TRBJ2-2; possible D gene TRBD1, 5 bases. CDR1 SGHTA and CDR2 FQGNSA come from the germline V gene. V gave up 6 bases and J gave up 0 bases, with 11 bases separating them. The CDR3 contains 15 residues. Here the CDR3 DNA reads TGTGCCAGCAGACTCAGGGAATCGAACACCGGGGAGCTGTTTTTT. It is translated as CASRLRESNTGELFF.